This TCR beta chain was sequenced for a study of identical twins. Notes on this clonotype: Its antigen is unknown.

Germline CDR1 and CDR2: SEHNR and FQNEAQ (reference sequence). This CDR3 spans 16 amino acids. J was trimmed by 0 bases and V by 6 bases; bases with no gene match: 8. TCRdb re-derived calls from the 5' RACE reads in MiXCR, one entry per CDR3 protein. The data contain about 890,000 distinct CDR3 sequences, 9% to 15% of them seen just once; the ten biggest clones take up about 1.5%. There were only healthy Caucasians among the donors. Broader study findings: Recombination models fit unrelated individuals' TCR alpha sharing but underestimated twins'. Insertion counts were lower in abundant cord blood beta clonotypes, a trend that memory repertoires did not show.

These data were likewise used in another study, on yellow fever vaccine responses in identical twins.

The receptor's source is a woman younger than 35 in good health. The J gene is TRBJ2-1, the V gene TRBV7-9; 7 bases line up with TRBD1. What was sequenced was PBMCs. For the CDR3, the DNA is TGTGCCAGCAGTCCCACCGGGACAGACTCCTACAATGAGCAGTTCTTC. Encoded protein: CASSPTGTDSYNEQFF.